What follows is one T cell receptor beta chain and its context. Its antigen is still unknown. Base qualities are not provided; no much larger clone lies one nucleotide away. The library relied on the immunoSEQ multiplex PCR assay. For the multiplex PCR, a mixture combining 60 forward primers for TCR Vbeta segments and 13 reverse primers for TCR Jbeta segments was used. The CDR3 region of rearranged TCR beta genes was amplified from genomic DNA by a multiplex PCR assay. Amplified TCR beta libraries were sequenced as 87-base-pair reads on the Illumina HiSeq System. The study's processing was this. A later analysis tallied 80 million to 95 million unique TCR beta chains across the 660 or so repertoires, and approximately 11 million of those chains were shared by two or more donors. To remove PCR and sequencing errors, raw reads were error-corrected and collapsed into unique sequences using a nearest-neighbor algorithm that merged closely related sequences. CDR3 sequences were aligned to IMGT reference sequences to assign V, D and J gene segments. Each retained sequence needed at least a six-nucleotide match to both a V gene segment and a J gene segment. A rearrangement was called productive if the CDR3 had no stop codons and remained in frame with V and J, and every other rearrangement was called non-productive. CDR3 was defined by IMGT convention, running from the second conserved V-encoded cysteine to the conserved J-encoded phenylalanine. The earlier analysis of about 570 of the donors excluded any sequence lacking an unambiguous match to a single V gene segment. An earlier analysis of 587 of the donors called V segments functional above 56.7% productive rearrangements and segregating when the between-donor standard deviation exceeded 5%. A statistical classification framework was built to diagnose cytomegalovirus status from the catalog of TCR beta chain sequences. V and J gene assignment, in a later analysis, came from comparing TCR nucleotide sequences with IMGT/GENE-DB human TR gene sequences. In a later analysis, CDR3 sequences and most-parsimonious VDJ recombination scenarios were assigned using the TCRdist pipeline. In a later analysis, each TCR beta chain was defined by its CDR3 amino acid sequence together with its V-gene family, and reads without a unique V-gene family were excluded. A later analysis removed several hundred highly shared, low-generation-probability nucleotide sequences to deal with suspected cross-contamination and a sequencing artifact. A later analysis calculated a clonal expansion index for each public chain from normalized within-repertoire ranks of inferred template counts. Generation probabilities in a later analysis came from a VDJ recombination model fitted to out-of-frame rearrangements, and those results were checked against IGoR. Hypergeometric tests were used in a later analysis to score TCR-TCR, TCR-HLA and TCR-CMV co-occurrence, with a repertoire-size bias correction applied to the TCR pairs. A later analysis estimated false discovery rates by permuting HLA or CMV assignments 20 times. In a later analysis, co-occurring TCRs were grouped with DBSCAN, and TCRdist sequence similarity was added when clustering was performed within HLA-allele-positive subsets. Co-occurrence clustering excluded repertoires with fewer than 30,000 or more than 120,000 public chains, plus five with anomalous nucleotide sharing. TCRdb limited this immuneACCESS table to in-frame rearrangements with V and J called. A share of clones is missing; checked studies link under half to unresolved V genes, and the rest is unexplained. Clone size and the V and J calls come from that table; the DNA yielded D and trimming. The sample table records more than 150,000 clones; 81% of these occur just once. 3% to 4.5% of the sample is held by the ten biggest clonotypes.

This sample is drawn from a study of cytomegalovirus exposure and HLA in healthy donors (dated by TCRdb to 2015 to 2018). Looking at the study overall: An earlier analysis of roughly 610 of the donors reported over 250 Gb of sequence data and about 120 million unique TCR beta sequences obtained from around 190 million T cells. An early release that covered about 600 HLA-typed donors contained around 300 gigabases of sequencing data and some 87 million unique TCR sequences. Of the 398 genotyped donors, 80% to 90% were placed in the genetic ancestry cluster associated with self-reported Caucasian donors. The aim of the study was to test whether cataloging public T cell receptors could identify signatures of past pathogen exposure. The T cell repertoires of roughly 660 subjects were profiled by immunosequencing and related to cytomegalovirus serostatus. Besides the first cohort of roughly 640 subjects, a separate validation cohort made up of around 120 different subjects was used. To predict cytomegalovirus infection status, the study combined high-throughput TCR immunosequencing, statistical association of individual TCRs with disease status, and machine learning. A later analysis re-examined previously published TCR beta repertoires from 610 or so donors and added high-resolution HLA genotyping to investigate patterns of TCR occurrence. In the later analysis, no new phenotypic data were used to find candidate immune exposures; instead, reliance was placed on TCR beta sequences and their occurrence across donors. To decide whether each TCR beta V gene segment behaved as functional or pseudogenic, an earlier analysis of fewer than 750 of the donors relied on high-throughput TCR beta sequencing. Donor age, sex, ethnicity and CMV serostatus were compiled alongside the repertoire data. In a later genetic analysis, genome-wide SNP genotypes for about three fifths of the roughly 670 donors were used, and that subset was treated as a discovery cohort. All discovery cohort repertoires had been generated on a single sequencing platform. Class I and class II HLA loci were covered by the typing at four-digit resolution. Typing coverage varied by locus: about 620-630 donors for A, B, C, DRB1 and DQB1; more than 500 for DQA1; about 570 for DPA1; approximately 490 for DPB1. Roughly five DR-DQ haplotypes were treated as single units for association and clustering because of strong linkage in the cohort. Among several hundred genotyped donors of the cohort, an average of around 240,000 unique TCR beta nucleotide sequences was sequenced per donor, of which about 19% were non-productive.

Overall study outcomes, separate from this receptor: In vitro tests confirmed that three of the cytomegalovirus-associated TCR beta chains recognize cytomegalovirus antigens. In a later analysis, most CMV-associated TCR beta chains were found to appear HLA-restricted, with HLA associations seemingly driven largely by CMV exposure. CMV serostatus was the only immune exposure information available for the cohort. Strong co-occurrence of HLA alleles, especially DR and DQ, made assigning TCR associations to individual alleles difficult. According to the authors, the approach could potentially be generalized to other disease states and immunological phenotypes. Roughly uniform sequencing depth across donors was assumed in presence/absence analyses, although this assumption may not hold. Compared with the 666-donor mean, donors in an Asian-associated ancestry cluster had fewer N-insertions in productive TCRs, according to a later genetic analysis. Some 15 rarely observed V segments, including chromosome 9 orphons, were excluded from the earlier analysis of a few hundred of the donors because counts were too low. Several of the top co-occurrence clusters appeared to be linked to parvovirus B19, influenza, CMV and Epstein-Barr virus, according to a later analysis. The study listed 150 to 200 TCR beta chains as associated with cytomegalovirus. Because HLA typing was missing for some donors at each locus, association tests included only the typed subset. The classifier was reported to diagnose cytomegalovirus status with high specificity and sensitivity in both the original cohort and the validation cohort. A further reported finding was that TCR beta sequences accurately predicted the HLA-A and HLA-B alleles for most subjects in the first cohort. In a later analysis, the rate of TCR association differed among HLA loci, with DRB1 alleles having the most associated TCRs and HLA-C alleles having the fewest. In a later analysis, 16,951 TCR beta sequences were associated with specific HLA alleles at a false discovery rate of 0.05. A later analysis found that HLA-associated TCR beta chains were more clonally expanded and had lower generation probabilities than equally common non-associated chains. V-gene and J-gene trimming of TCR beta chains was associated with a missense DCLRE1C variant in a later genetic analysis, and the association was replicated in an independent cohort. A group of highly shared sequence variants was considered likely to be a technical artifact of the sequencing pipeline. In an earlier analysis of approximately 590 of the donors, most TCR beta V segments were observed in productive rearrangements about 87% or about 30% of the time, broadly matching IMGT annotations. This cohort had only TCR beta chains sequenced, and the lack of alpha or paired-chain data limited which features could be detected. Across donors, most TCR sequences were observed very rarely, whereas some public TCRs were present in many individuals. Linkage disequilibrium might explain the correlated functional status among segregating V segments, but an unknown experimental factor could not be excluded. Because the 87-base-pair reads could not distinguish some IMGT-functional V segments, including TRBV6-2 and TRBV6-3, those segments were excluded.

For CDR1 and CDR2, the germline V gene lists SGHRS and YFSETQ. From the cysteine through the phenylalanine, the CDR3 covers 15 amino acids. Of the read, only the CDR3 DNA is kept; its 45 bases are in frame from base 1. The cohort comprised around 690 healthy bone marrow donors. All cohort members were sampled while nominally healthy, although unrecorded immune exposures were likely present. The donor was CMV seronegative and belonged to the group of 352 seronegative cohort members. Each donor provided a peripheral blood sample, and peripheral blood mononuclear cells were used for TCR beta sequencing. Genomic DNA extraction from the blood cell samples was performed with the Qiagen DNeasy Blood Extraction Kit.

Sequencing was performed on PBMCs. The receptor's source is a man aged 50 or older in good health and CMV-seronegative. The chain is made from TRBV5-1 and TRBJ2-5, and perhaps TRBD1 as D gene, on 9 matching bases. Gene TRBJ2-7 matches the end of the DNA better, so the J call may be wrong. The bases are TGCGCCAGCAGCCCGGGGGGGACAGGGAACCTCGAGCAGTACTTC. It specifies CASSPGGTGNLEQYF.